Listed here are 16 T cell receptor beta chains from one sample, sequenced in a study of T-cell reconstitution after alpha-beta-depleted transplantation in children. TCRbeta library construction was performed incorporating unique molecular identifiers. TCRdb re-derived calls from the PCR reads in MiXCR, one entry per CDR3 protein. Among 80,000 to 100,000 distinct CDR3 sequences listed, about 22% were seen once. The sequenced sample was PBMCs, obtained before TCRalphabeta/CD19-depleted stem cell transplant. These receptor sequences come from a boy younger than 10 with acute lymphoblastic leukemia, due to receive a stem cell transplant.

This clonotype has a handful of counts. This sequence joins TRBV27 and TRBJ2-1; no clear D gene. There are 15 residues in the CDR3. Trimming shortened V by 3 bases and J by 5 bases, and 14 bases separated the two germline ends. In germline, CDR1 is MNHEY, CDR2 SMNVEV (reference sequence). The CDR3 coding sequence is TGTGCCAGCAGTTTCTGGCTAACCGCCCACAATGAGCAGTTCTTC. Its translation is CASSFWLTAHNEQFF.

The chain employs TRBV6-2 or TRBV6-3 and TRBJ2-1; 8 nucleotides match TRBD2. The germline V gene encodes CDR1 MNHEY and CDR2 SVGEGT. The CDR3 loop spans 15 amino acids. The junction had 9 bases not matched to a gene; V was cut back by 4 bases and J by 7 bases. The CDR3 nucleotides are TGTGCCAGCAGTTCAAATCGACTAGCGAGGAATGAGCAGTTCTTC. Its protein product is CASSSNRLARNEQFF.

Comment on this clonotype: Compared with germline, one end of the junction differs, possibly owing to a read error. The gene calls are TRBV10-3 and TRBJ2-7, with 7 bases fitting TRBD1. The CDR3 spans 13 residues. From germline, CDR1 is ENHRY and CDR2 SYGVKD. The CDR3 loop reads CAIGRTGIYEPYF. The CDR3 DNA reads as TGTGCCATCGGTAGGACAGGAATCTACGAGCCGTACTTC.

This clonotype was counted ten times or more. V and J are TRBV11-2 and TRBJ2-2, with 10 bases fitting TRBD1. The CDR3 contains 15 residues. The V gene's germline CDR1 is SGHAT and CDR2 FQNNGV. V lost 1 base, J lost 5 bases, and 1 base stayed unmatched. The CDR3 DNA sequence: TGTGCCAGCAGCTTAGGACAGGGGGCGACCGGGGAGCTGTTTTTT. Translation: CASSLGQGATGELFF.

This chain uses TRBV11-2 with TRBJ2-5, with D perhaps TRBD1 (5 bases). This CDR3 is 12 amino acids long. Looked up from germline, CDR1 is SGHAT and CDR2 is FQNNGV. Trimming took off 4 bases at V and 4 bases at J, with 7 bases between the two ends. For the CDR3, the DNA is TGTGCCAGCAGCTCAGGGTCAGAGACCCAGTACTTC. Translated, it gives CASSSGSETQYF.

In DNA form, the CDR3 reads TGCAGTGCTACGGAGGACAGGGAAGATAGTCAGCCCCAGCATTTT. It yields the protein CSATEDREDSQPQHF. The V gene is TRBV20-1, the J gene TRBJ1-5; 8 nucleotides agree with TRBD1. Germline CDR1 DFQATT, CDR2 SNEGSKA (reference sequence). V trimming: 4 bases; J trimming: 6 bases; junction bases outside the gene matches: 11. The CDR3 has 15 residues.

The rearrangement uses TRBV5-1 and TRBJ2-7; weak D call: TRBD1 (6 bases). CDR3 length: 14 residues. CDR1 and CDR2 (germline): SGHRS, YFSETQ. Trimming took 0 bases from V and 4 from J, leaving 11 bases between them. The DNA for the CDR3 is TGCGCCAGCAGCTTGGCCGACAGGCATTACGAGCAGTACTTC. Translation: CASSLADRHYEQYF.

This clonotype has only a few counts. The CDR3 spells CASSLRDPQDTQYF. For the CDR3, the DNA is TGTGCCAGCAGCTTACGGGATCCCCAAGATACGCAGTATTTT. The V gene is TRBV7-2, the J gene TRBJ2-3; a weak D match, TRBD2 (5 bases). Deletions cut 2 bases from V and 5 bases from J, with 11 bases between. This CDR3 comprises 14 residues. Germline V lookup: CDR1 SGHTA, CDR2 FQGNSA.

The rearrangement links TRBV12-3 or TRBV12-4 to TRBJ2-1; TRBD2 is a possible D gene (5 bases). The CDR3 spans 13 residues. The V gene lost 5 bases and the J gene lost 10 bases, with 15 bases spanning the gap. In DNA, the CDR3 is TGTGCCAGCAGTATAAGAAGCGGTGTAGAGCAGTTCTTC. Protein: CASSIRSGVEQFF.

In this sample, this clonotype turned up a few times. The CDR3 here is CASSLYLGQGGDLYEQYF. In DNA, the CDR3 is TGTGCCAGCAGTTTATACTTGGGACAGGGGGGGGACCTCTACGAGCAGTACTTC. This chain links TRBV28 with TRBJ2-7; TRBD1 matches 11 bases. The germline V gene encodes CDR1 MDHEN and CDR2 SYDVKM. The CDR3 loop spans 18 amino acids. Losses at the gene ends were 1 base for V and 3 bases for J; bases not matched to a gene: 11.

This chain uses TRBV12-3 or TRBV12-4 with TRBJ2-2; 11 bases agree with TRBD2. V shed 5 bases and J 1 base; nucleotides not matched to a gene: 15. The length of the CDR3 is 20 residues. The CDR3 sequence is CASSLAQGLAEAWNTGELFF. In nucleotides, the CDR3 is TGTGCCAGCAGTCTGGCCCAGGGACTAGCGGAGGCCTGGAACACCGGGGAGCTGTTTTTT.

V and J are TRBV6-6 and TRBJ2-3; D is unresolved. Trimming took off 0 bases at V and 8 bases at J, with 9 bases between the two ends. Per the germline V gene, CDR1 is MNHNY and CDR2 is SVGAGI (reference sequence). This CDR3 contains 13 residues. This CDR3 reads CASSYSTDATQYF. CDR3 nucleotide sequence: TGTGCCAGCAGTTACTCGACGGACGCTACGCAGTATTTT.

This clonotype was recorded a few times. V usage is TRBV4-3 and J usage is TRBJ2-2, with 10 bases aligning to TRBD2. Germline CDR1 LGHNA, CDR2 YSLEER. V shed 0 bases and J 9 bases; nucleotides not matched to a gene: 7. The CDR3 runs to 16 residues. CDR3 in DNA: TGCGCCAGCAGCCAAGATCTAGCGGGAGAAGGTCGGGAGCTGTTTTTT. Translating it yields CASSQDLAGEGRELFF.

This clonotype came up a few times. The genes are TRBV20-1 and TRBJ1-5; D is perhaps TRBD1 (5 bases). With 3 bases removed from V and 6 bases from J, the gap between germline ends came to 9 bases. In germline, CDR1 is DFQATT, CDR2 SNEGSKA (reference sequence). The CDR3 spans 12 residues. The CDR3 here is CSARGPVQPQHF. CDR3 nucleotides: TGCAGTGCTAGGGGGCCCGTTCAGCCCCAGCATTTT.

The gene calls are TRBV7-2 and TRBJ2-3; 7 nucleotides align to TRBD2. J was trimmed by 1 base and V by 2 bases; bases with no gene match: 0. CDR3 size: 14 residues. The germline CDR1 and CDR2 sequences are SGHTA and FQGNSA. CDR3 amino acids: CASSLLAGTDTQYF. CDR3 sequence (DNA): TGTGCCAGCAGCTTACTAGCGGGCACAGATACGCAGTATTTT.

This clonotype has more than one count but fewer than ten. The gene calls are TRBV7-6 and TRBJ2-7, with D perhaps matching TRBD2 (6 bases). The V end lost 5 bases, the J end lost 10 bases, and 27 bases lay between the germline ends. This CDR3 contains 16 residues. The V gene's germline CDR1 is SGHVS and CDR2 FNYEAQ. The DNA for the CDR3 is TGTGCCAGCAGCCCCGCCCTTCGCGGAGGGGATGTAGAACAGTACTTC. Translation gives CASSPALRGGDVEQYF.